Below are 8 T cell receptor beta chains sequenced from a single sample in a study of T cells in Graves' hyperthyroidism and ophthalmopathy (dated by TCRdb to the late 2010s). The library was obtained by multiplex PCR. Sequencer: Illumina HiSeq 2000. Amplification of TCR beta CDR3 regions was carried out from RNA transcripts. A first-round RT-PCR of the TCR CDR3 used the HTBI primer set with the Qiagen OneStep RT-PCR kit. TCRdb reworked the public reads: Q25 trimming with fastp, MiXCR clone assembly, productive beta chains retained. Each CDR3 protein appears once, grouped with its most common genes and DNA. The sample contains about 500,000 distinct CDR3 sequences, roughly a sixth of them found a single time. 17% of the sample is in the top ten clones. Sequenced: blood. Receptor source: a woman aged 18-29 years with Graves' ophthalmopathy.

This clonotype was observed a handful of times. The chain has TRBV11-2 and TRBJ2-6, with D possibly TRBD1 on 6 matching bases. Germline loops: CDR1 SGHAT, CDR2 FQNNGV. V was clipped by 4 bases and J by 0 bases, with 16 bases between them. The CDR3 loop spans 18 amino acids. DNA for the CDR3: TGTGCCAGCAGCTCATTAGACAGGCGACTCTCTGGGGCCAACGTCCTGACTTTC. Its translation: CASSSLDRRLSGANVLTF.

This clonotype was found many times. J is TRBJ1-5 and V is TRBV30; the match to TRBD1 covers 11 bases. V lost 2 bases and J lost 6; bases outside the gene matches: 6. The V gene's germline CDR1 is GTSNPN and CDR2 SVGIG (reference sequence). The CDR3 totals 15 residues. The CDR3: CAWSRGDRGTQPQHF. Here the CDR3 DNA reads TGTGCCTGGAGTAGGGGGGACAGGGGGACTCAGCCCCAGCATTTT.

In this sample, this clonotype turned up many times. The V gene is TRBV7-2, the J gene TRBJ2-5, with 7 bases that match TRBD2. The CDR3 is made up of 17 amino acids. Germline V gene sequence: CDR1 SGHTA, CDR2 FQGNSA. Trimming cost V 5 bases and J 3 bases; bases outside gene matches: 15. The CDR3 DNA reads as TGTGCCAGCAGCAAACGCTGGGCGGGGCGGGAGAAAGAGACCCAGTACTTC. This encodes CASSKRWAGREKETQYF.

This clonotype was observed at least ten times. The rearrangement uses TRBV29-1 and TRBJ1-1, with D possibly being TRBD1 (6 bases). Germline V gene lookup returns CDR1 SQVTM and CDR2 ANQGSEA. V lost 0 bases to trimming and J lost 1 base, with 12 bases between them. The CDR3 totals 15 residues. The chain's CDR3 is CSVEDVGRGNTEAFF. The CDR3 DNA reads as TGCAGCGTTGAAGATGTGGGCAGGGGGAACACTGAAGCTTTCTTT.

This clonotype was observed at least ten times. The V call is TRBV7-2, the J call TRBJ2-1, with D tentatively TRBD1 or TRBD2 (5 bases each). The germline CDR1 and CDR2 sequences are SGHTA and FQGNSA. The CDR3 has 13 amino acids. V lost 1 base and J 7 bases, leaving 8 bases between the germline ends. CDR3 in amino acids: CASSLDGANEQFF. CDR3 nucleotides: TGTGCCAGCAGCTTAGACGGGGCTAATGAGCAGTTCTTC.

This clonotype was detected ten times or more. This chain's CDR3 is CSASAFPAGGSYEQYF. DNA of the CDR3: TGCAGTGCTAGCGCGTTCCCAGCGGGAGGCTCCTACGAGCAGTACTTC. The V and J genes are TRBV20-1 and TRBJ2-7, with 9 bases fitting TRBD2. The CDR3 contains 16 residues. The junction had 9 bases not matched to a gene; V was cut back by 3 bases and J by 0 bases. Germline V gives CDR1 DFQATT, CDR2 SNEGSKA (reference sequence).

Many counts were recorded for this clonotype. The CDR3 loop reads CASSFLGQAMGTEAFF. As DNA, the CDR3 is TGTGCCAGCAGTTTCTTGGGACAAGCAATGGGCACTGAAGCTTTCTTT. V gene TRBV12-3 or TRBV12-4 combines with J gene TRBJ1-1, with D possibly TRBD1 on 6 matching bases. V lost 3 bases, J lost 4 bases, and 18 bases lay in between. This CDR3 has 16 residues.

V is TRBV13 and J is TRBJ2-7; 9 positions agree with TRBD1. Per the germline V gene, CDR1 is PRHDT and CDR2 is FYEKMQ (reference sequence). The ends lost 0 bases at V and 5 bases at J; junction bases unmatched: 5. The CDR3 is made up of 15 amino acids. CDR3 coding DNA: TGTGCCAGCAGCTTAGGGACAGGGGGACTAAACGAGCAGTACTTC. Translation gives CASSLGTGGLNEQYF.